These T cell receptor beta chains were read from a single sample in a study of OX40 agonist ivuxolimab in advanced cancers. Sequencing was performed with immunoSEQ multiplex PCR; in TCRdb, only in-frame clones are kept and a portion is missing. The sample consists of 55,000 to 70,000 clones, around 80% of them appearing once. The material was CD4+ or CD8+ T cells sorted from blood, obtained in a trial of the OX40 agonist ivuxolimab. The receptors originated from an adult with an advanced solid tumor such as melanoma, head and neck, liver or kidney cancer. CDR3s leave out the opening cysteine and the closing phenylalanine or tryptophan. Fields, in order: clone size, V gene, D gene, CDR3 protein. D genes are given only for firm matches. Only some rows state a clone size, as once, few, many or a class for expanded clones.

>.|TRBV5-1|.
ASSLEGGELF
>few|TRBV11-2|.
ASSPPWVMNTEAF
>.|TRBV5-5|.
ASSRDSSGNTIY
>.|TRBV5-1|.
ASSFESKETQY
>.|TRBV9|.
ASSEDIVAKNIQY
>.|TRBV7-9|.
ASSLEQVNTEAF
>.|TRBV25-1|.
ASTRGTHEQF
>.|TRBV5-1|.
ASSQGMNTEAF
>.|TRBV2|.
ASNGQSAQPQH
>.|TRBV6-5|TRBD2
ASSLGGISSYEQY
>.|TRBV7-6|.
ASSPYSVGSYNEQF
>.|TRBV7-2|.
ASSSSGSGSYEQY
>.|TRBV4-2|.
ASSKWTGQEAQY
>.|TRBV6-5|TRBD1
ASSDRGRGYT
>.|TRBV11-1|.
ATSQTSVEQY
>.|TRBV28|.
ASRRDSAGGEQY
>.|TRBV7-2|.
ASSLSGQSNQPQH
>few|TRBV5-1|.
ASSLEESTQY
>.|TRBV7-4|.
ASSNGTPNEKLF
>.|TRBV19|.
ASSYQGSSYEQY
>.|TRBV5-1|.
ASSTGYEQY
>.|TRBV6-6|.
ASSSREQY
>.|TRBV29-1|TRBD1
SAGMDRGSGYT
>.|TRBV19|.
ASSIAPAFPTEAF
>.|TRBV6-1|.
ASSEEGAYEQY
>.|TRBV2|.
ASSPLTTGNQPQH
>.|TRBV4-1|.
ASSRVAVSTDTQY
>once|TRBV28|.
ASSLTQGEQY
>.|TRBV19|.
ASNDLATNEKLF
>.|TRBV2|TRBD1
ASSDLGQGNYGYT
>.|TRBV4-3|.
ASSQRISGPGNTIY
>.|TRBV6-1|.
ASSETGTVSNQPQH
>.|TRBV6-5|.
ASGRDSNQPQH
>.|TRBV4-1|TRBD1
ASSQDGTGGGAKNIQY
>.|TRBV15|TRBD1
ATSPGGGQGLYGYT
>.|TRBV9|TRBD1
ASSGGSGQRLYGYT
>.|TRBV7-2|.
ASSLALDSSYEQY
>.|TRBV5-1|.
ASSLLGVGSPLH
>.|TRBV19|.
ASSTVTGAYGYT
>few|TRBV27|.
ASSLSIGYGYT
>.|TRBV7-2|.
ASSPHTDTQY
>.|TRBV5-5|.
ASTVTNFNYGYT
>.|TRBV19|TRBD2
ASSEGLFSSYNEQF
>.|TRBV7-3|.
ASSLEGRPYNEQF
>.|TRBV5-1|.
ASSFNQGLSEAF
>.|TRBV5-4|TRBD2
ASSVRGLADTGELF
>.|TRBV14|.
ASSQDWWGAGGYT
>.|TRBV5-4|TRBD1
ASSQELTGTGREAF
>few|TRBV5-1|TRBD2
ASSPGLAGGQGAQY
>.|TRBV19|.
ASGGTVREGGGYT
>once|TRBV9|.
ASSFSPAGGEKLF
>.|TRBV7-2|.
ASSLERMSYEQY
>.|TRBV18|TRBD2
ASSPASGGAETQY
>.|TRBV6-5|.
ASRRSAGPTEAF
>.|TRBV7-9|TRBD1
ASSFRQGAGTDTQY
>once|TRBV2|.
ASSEGLRPNTEAF
>.|TRBV19|.
ASSNTGDSPLH
>.|TRBV5-6|.
ASSLPHTYEQY
>.|TRBV14|.
ASSRALLETQY